These T cell receptor beta chains were read from a single sample in a study of glioma-infiltrating T cells after dendritic cell vaccination. The method was immunoSEQ multiplex PCR; TCRdb's version includes in-frame clones alone and lacks a portion of them. Of roughly 83,000 clones in the sample, 80% to 90% are singletons; the top ten hold about 15%. The starting material was blood, obtained before dendritic cell vaccination. These receptors all come from a human donor with glioblastoma. CDR3s include the opening cysteine and the closing phenylalanine or tryptophan. Fields, in order: J gene, V gene, clone size, D gene, CDR3 DNA, CDR3 protein. The D gene is left open where the match is weak. A clone size is listed for some rows: how often the clone was seen (once, few, many), or a class if it is expanded.

TRBJ1-5	TRBV7-8	-	-	TGTGCCAGCAGCTTAACAAGAAATCAGCCCCAGCATTTT	CASSLTRNQPQHF
TRBJ2-7	TRBV6-1	few	-	TGTGCCAGCAGTGAAGTTGGCGGGGGCCCCTACGAGCAGTACTTC	CASSEVGGGPYEQYF
TRBJ2-7	TRBV28	-	TRBD2	TGTGCCAGCAGTCCGAATCACCCTAGCGGGACGAGATACGAGCAGTACTTC	CASSPNHPSGTRYEQYF
TRBJ2-5	TRBV6-6	-	-	TGTGCCAGCAGTTATGGGGGCAGAGCGGAGACCCAGTACTTC	CASSYGGRAETQYF
TRBJ2-7	TRBV7-2	-	-	TGTGCCAGCAGCTTAGACTTCACAGATTACTACGAGCAGTACTTC	CASSLDFTDYYEQYF
TRBJ1-1	TRBV28	-	TRBD1	TGTGCCAGCAGGACAGGGGCGGACACTGAAGCTTTCTTT	CASRTGADTEAFF
TRBJ2-5	TRBV11-2	-	-	TGTGCCAGCAGCTTAGAGCTCTATCAAGAGACCCAGTACTTC	CASSLELYQETQYF
TRBJ2-2	TRBV7-3	-	TRBD1	TGTGCCAGCAGCGCCCGACAGGGTTTTGGGGAGCTGTTTTTT	CASSARQGFGELFF
TRBJ2-7	TRBV2	few	-	TGTGCCAGCAGTGTGGCGGAGGGTTATGCCTACGAGCAGTACTTC	CASSVAEGYAYEQYF
TRBJ1-4	TRBV5-1	-	TRBD1	TGCGCCAGCAGCTTGGGACAGGGTGCAACTAATGAAAAACTGTTTTTT	CASSLGQGATNEKLFF
TRBJ1-2	TRBV6-1	-	-	TGTGCCAGCAGTGAACCCGGCAGCCTCGGGGGCTACACCTTC	CASSEPGSLGGYTF
TRBJ1-1	TRBV13	-	TRBD1	TGTGCCAGCAGCTCCCGTCAAAGACAGGGACAGATCACTGAAGCTTTCTTT	CASSSRQRQGQITEAFF
TRBJ2-7	TRBV6-7	-	-	TGTGCCAGCAGTCTCCCGGGTCAATCCTACGAGCAGTACTTC	CASSLPGQSYEQYF
TRBJ2-5	TRBV27	-	-	TGTGCCAGCAGTAGAGATAGAATCCTGGGGAGAGAGACCCAGTACTTC	CASSRDRILGRETQYF
TRBJ2-3	TRBV7-6	-	-	TGTGCCAGCAGCTTAACGTCATACTCAAATACGCAGTATTTT	CASSLTSYSNTQYF
TRBJ1-2	TRBV9	once	TRBD1	TGTGCCAGCAGCGCTTCGGGACAGCCTAGAGTTGGCTACACCTTC	CASSASGQPRVGYTF
TRBJ2-7	TRBV25-1	once	-	TGTGCCAGCAGTCCCGAGAGCTCCTACGAGCAGTACTTC	CASSPESSYEQYF
TRBJ2-3	TRBV5-1	-	TRBD2	TGCGCCAGCAGCCCTACGGGAGGATCCAATTCAGATACGCAGTATTTT	CASSPTGGSNSDTQYF